The 22 T cell receptor beta chains below all came from one sample that was sequenced in a study of T cell changes during pregnancy in multiple sclerosis. Using immunoSEQ multiplex PCR, the repertoire was profiled, and TCRdb retains in-frame clones only, with some absent. The sample has about 41,000 clones, approximately 90% seen once. This specimen was CD8+ T cells from peripheral blood mononuclear cells, taken in the third trimester of pregnancy. The source is a female donor with multiple sclerosis, enrolled in a pregnancy study.

V gene TRBV11-3 combines with J gene TRBJ2-7, with TRBD1 matching 10 bases. Looked up from germline, CDR1 is SGHNT and CDR2 is YENEEA. V shed 1 base and J 2 bases; nucleotides not matched to a gene: 11. The CDR3 has 18 residues. CDR3 residues: CASSLGDRGTTLTYEQYF. Written as DNA, the CDR3 is TGTGCCAGCAGCTTAGGGGACAGGGGAACAACACTGACCTACGAGCAGTACTTC.

The V gene is TRBV7-2, the J gene TRBJ2-7; D remains unclear. The V end was cut by 5 bases, the J end by 3 bases, with 14 bases between. Germline CDR1 is SGHTA and CDR2 is FQGNSA. This CDR3 comprises 14 residues. CDR3 nucleotides: TGTGCCAGCAGCGAAGACATCGGAAGCTACGAGCAGTACTTC. Encoded protein: CASSEDIGSYEQYF.

The chain combines TRBV27 with TRBJ1-1; D call uncertain. Germline CDR1 MNHEY, CDR2 SMNVEV (reference sequence). The CDR3 runs to 13 residues. V dropped 2 bases and J dropped 4 bases, with 8 bases sitting between them. The CDR3: CASSLTRGTEAFF. CDR3 sequence (DNA): TGTGCCAGCAGTTTAACCCGGGGCACTGAAGCTTTCTTT.

V gene TRBV28 combines with J gene TRBJ1-5; D might be TRBD1 (5 bases). Trimming removed 7 bases from V and 4 bases from J, with 14 bases in between. This CDR3 contains 14 residues. CDR1 MDHEN and CDR2 SYDVKM come from the germline V gene. The CDR3 DNA is TGTGCCAGCATCGGCAGGGCCTTTAATCAGCCCCAGCATTTT. This gives the protein CASIGRAFNQPQHF.

The chain uses TRBV7-9 and TRBJ1-5; D is unclear. There are 13 residues in the CDR3. Trimming left V 5 bases short and J 7 bases short, with 12 bases between. Germline lookup yields CDR1 SEHNR and CDR2 FQNEAQ (reference sequence). The CDR3 spells CASSLGGKQPQHF. DNA for the CDR3: TGTGCCAGCAGCCTAGGAGGGAAACAGCCCCAGCATTTT.

The chain carries TRBV27 and TRBJ1-1, with TRBD1 identical over 7 bases. The CDR3 consists of 19 residues. The V segment lost 0 bases and the J segment 1 base; nucleotides outside the gene matches: 14. Per germline, CDR1 MNHEY and CDR2 SMNVEV (reference sequence). The CDR3 DNA reads as TGTGCCAGCAGTTTATCGGGGACAGCTCTGGCGTATTGGAACACTGAAGCTTTCTTT. Its translation: CASSLSGTALAYWNTEAFF.

V and J are TRBV2 and TRBJ1-3, with D unresolved. Trimming removed 3 bases from V and 0 bases from J, with 6 bases in between. Germline V gene data show CDR1 as SNHLY and CDR2 as FYNNEI. This CDR3 is 14 amino acids long. The CDR3 region has the DNA TGTGCCAGCAGTGAGGGGAGCTCTGGAAACACCATATATTTT. Translating it yields CASSEGSSGNTIYF.

This chain links TRBV5-6 with TRBJ2-5; 9 bases match TRBD2. Germline trimming cut 2 bases from V and 2 bases from J; bases unmatched to any gene: 4. The CDR3 has 15 residues. Germline V CDR1 and CDR2: SGHDT, YYEEEE. CDR3 protein: CASSLLAGSQETQYF. The DNA for the CDR3 is TGTGCCAGCAGCTTACTAGCGGGTTCGCAAGAGACCCAGTACTTC.

The rearrangement joins TRBV7-9 to TRBJ2-7, with D perhaps matching TRBD2 (5 bases). The germline V gene has CDR1 SEHNR and CDR2 FQNEAQ (reference sequence). The CDR3 sequence is 14 residues long. Trimming shortened V by 8 bases and J by 3 bases, and 17 bases separated the two germline ends. CDR3 region: CASGEGGLDYEQYF. The CDR3 nucleotides read TGTGCCAGCGGAGAGGGTGGGCTCGACTACGAGCAGTACTTC.

The sample holds many counts of this clone. CDR3 in amino acids: CASSLNRGQFF. CDR3 nucleotides: TGTGCCAGCAGCCTAAACAGGGGACAGTTCTTC. The J gene is TRBJ2-1, the V gene TRBV7-8, with TRBD1 matching over 7 bases. The CDR3 is 11 amino acids. The V gene's germline CDR1 is SGHVS and CDR2 FQNEAQ. J lost 13 bases, V lost 5 bases, and 5 bases had no gene match.

The chain links TRBV19 to TRBJ1-2; TRBD1 agrees at 7 bases. The CDR3 has 13 residues. After removal of 2 bases from V and 6 bases from J, the junction contained 3 bases not matched to a gene. The germline gives CDR1 LNHDA, CDR2 SQIVND (reference sequence). CDR3 nucleotides: TGTGCCAGTAGTATATCTGGGACAGATGGCTACACCTTC. Its protein is CASSISGTDGYTF.

The chain couples TRBV11-2 to TRBJ2-7, with TRBD2 identical over 7 bases. The length of the CDR3 is 17 residues. From germline, CDR1 is SGHAT and CDR2 FQNNGV. V trimming: 5 bases; J trimming: 5 bases; junction bases outside the gene matches: 18. CDR3: CASSLHISGLELHEQYF. As DNA, the CDR3 is TGTGCCAGCAGCCTACATATTAGCGGGCTAGAGCTCCACGAGCAGTACTTC.

The genes are TRBV7-6 and TRBJ1-1, with a weak D call TRBD1 (5 bases). The CDR3 totals 12 residues. V lost 4 bases to trimming and J lost 4 bases, with 7 bases between them. Per the germline V gene, CDR1 is SGHVS and CDR2 is FNYEAQ. CDR3 sequence reads: CASSYGGTEAFF. Here the CDR3 DNA reads TGTGCCAGCAGCTACGGGGGCACTGAAGCTTTCTTT.

The CDR3 protein is CASSPQRIAGVADTQYF. DNA of the CDR3: TGTGCCAGCAGTCCCCAACGAATAGCGGGAGTAGCAGATACGCAGTATTTT. The V and J genes are TRBV27 and TRBJ2-3, with 9 positions matching TRBD2. This CDR3 spans 17 amino acids. The germline V gene has CDR1 MNHEY and CDR2 SMNVEV (reference sequence). V lost 5 bases to trimming and J lost 4 bases; unmatched junction nucleotides: 13.

The rearrangement joins TRBV4-3 to TRBJ2-1, with 8 bases that match TRBD1. CDR3 length: 15 residues. The germline V gene has CDR1 LGHNA and CDR2 YSLEER. The V and J ends lost 5 bases and 6 bases, in that order; junction bases with no gene match: 9. CDR3 DNA: TGCGCCAGCAGCTCACGACAGGGGCACCTCAATGAGCAGTTCTTC. Protein product: CASSSRQGHLNEQFF.

In nucleotides, the CDR3 is TGTGCCAGCAGTTTAATATTAGGGACTAGCGTATATGAGCAGTTCTTC. Amino acid sequence: CASSLILGTSVYEQFF. The rearrangement joins TRBV27 to TRBJ2-1; TRBD2 matches at 10 bases. The CDR3 is 16 residues long. Trimming took 2 bases from V and 8 from J; bases not matched to a gene: 9. Germline values: CDR1 MNHEY, CDR2 SMNVEV (reference sequence).

This chain joins TRBV14 and TRBJ2-1; TRBD2 might be the D (5 bases). Trimming pared 3 bases from V and 3 bases from J, leaving 15 bases between. The CDR3 covers 16 residues. Germline loops: CDR1 SGHDN, CDR2 FVKESK. The CDR3 protein is CASSQAAPRDYNEQFF. The DNA of the CDR3 is TGTGCCAGCAGCCAGGCCGCCCCTCGGGACTACAATGAGCAGTTCTTC.

The rearrangement uses TRBV5-6 and TRBJ1-1, with TRBD1 as a possible D gene (5 bases). V was pared by 0 bases and J by 3 bases, with 21 bases between. The germline V gene encodes CDR1 SGHDT and CDR2 YYEEEE. This CDR3 is built from 18 residues. CDR3 loop: CASSLVRGGAWRDTEAFF. The CDR3 nucleotides are TGTGCCAGCAGCTTGGTGAGGGGCGGGGCCTGGAGGGACACTGAAGCTTTCTTT. The variable domain in full, completed from reference TRBV5-6 and TRBJ1-1, reads DAGVTQSPTHLIKTRGQQVTLRCSPKSGHDTVSWYQQALGQGPQFIFQYYEEEERQRGNFPDRFSGHQFPNYSSELNVNALLLGDSALYLCASSLVRGGAWRDTEAFFGQGTRLTVV.

This CDR3 is CASSPTGGTGYTF. DNA of the CDR3: TGTGCCAGCAGCCCGACAGGGGGCACGGGCTACACCTTC. The V call is TRBV6-5, the J call TRBJ1-2; 10 bases are a match to TRBD1. V shed 6 bases, J shed 8 bases, and the junction held 6 bases outside the gene matches. In germline, CDR1 is MNHEY, CDR2 SVGAGI. The CDR3 sequence is 13 residues long.

The rearrangement uses TRBV27 and TRBJ1-1; 7 bases are shared with TRBD1. V dropped 5 bases and J dropped 11; count of bases not matched to a gene: 11. In germline, CDR1 is MNHEY, CDR2 SMNVEV (reference sequence). CDR3 length equals 13 residues. CDR3 amino acids: CASSGLDRAGAFF. The CDR3 nucleotides are TGTGCCAGCAGTGGTCTAGACAGGGCAGGGGCTTTCTTT.

This chain connects TRBV7-3 to TRBJ2-7; 8 nucleotides match TRBD2. V gave up 4 bases and J gave up 4 bases; unmatched junction bases: 15. In germline, CDR1 is SGHTA, CDR2 FQGTGA. The CDR3 spans 17 residues. CDR3 region: CASSSSGPGGNRYEQYF. Here the CDR3 DNA reads TGTGCCAGCAGCTCTTCGGGTCCGGGAGGGAATCGGTACGAGCAGTACTTC.

V usage is TRBV6-6 and J usage is TRBJ2-7; 7 positions match TRBD2. The CDR3 covers 12 residues. V trimming: 5 bases; J trimming: 4 bases; junction bases outside the gene matches: 2. Germline loops: CDR1 MNHNY, CDR2 SVGAGI (reference sequence). The chain's CDR3 is CASSPGGYEQYF. The CDR3 nucleotides read TGTGCCAGCAGTCCCGGGGGGTACGAGCAGTACTTC.